A few counts support the clone carrying this TCR beta chain. Its target is not known. Some clones are missing from TCRdb's copy, which holds only in-frame ones; the method was immunoSEQ multiplex PCR. The table records around 78,000 clones, roughly 82% of them present only once. This sample stems from a study of T cell responses to AZD1222 COVID-19 vaccine. Study-wide results and limits: Spike-wide coverage was observed for vaccine-associated CD4 TCRs, with dominant responses at 160-218 and 743-854. Spike-specific TCR breadth and depth rose after two AZD1222 doses. Per reports, nearly half of all spike-specific TCRs target regions that are unmutated in variants.

Here the sequenced sample was peripheral blood, taken on day 0 of AZD1222 vaccination. The origin of this receptor is an adult in good health.

For the CDR3, the DNA is TGTGCCAGTATAGGAGTTACAGACCAACAGTTCTTC. Amino acids: CASIGVTDQQFF. V is TRBV19 and J is TRBJ2-1, with D uncertain. The ends were cut back, 7 bases at V and 13 bases at J, with 17 bases in the middle. CDR3 length: 12 amino acids. CDR1 LNHDA and CDR2 SQIVND come from the germline V gene (reference sequence).